This T cell receptor (beta chain) was identified during a study of Tregs in tolerant kidney transplant recipients. General study results and limits: Donor-specific Treg expansion exceeded global Treg expansion in tolerant patients, suggesting antigen drive.

The V end lost 3 bases, the J end lost 9 bases, and 12 bases lay between the germline ends. The CDR3 length is 13 residues. The germline V gene has CDR1 SGHVS and CDR2 FNYEAQ. The data were produced by immunoSEQ multiplex PCR, yet TCRdb's version contains in-frame clones alone and is incomplete. Among under 95,000 clones listed, less than 95% were seen once. Regulatory T cells were sorted from thawed PBMCs rested overnight at 37°C with about 220 IU/ml IL-2. About this clone itself: Antigen unknown.

The clonotype comes from a human donor who received a combined kidney and bone marrow transplant. V gene TRBV7-6 combines with J gene TRBJ2-1; maybe TRBD2 (5 bases). The sequencing used Tregs from blood, collected before the transplant. Here the CDR3 reads CASSLDSRGEQFF. In DNA form, the CDR3 reads TGTGCCAGCAGCTTGGACTCCCGGGGTGAGCAGTTCTTC.